This T cell receptor (beta chain) derives from a study of T cell repertoires in cytomegalovirus infection. In the study overall: Public TCR beta signatures were indicative of both CMV infection and a matching HLA type.

Study-level results: The ex vivo response was dominated by HLA-C-restricted CMV-specific TCR beta clonotypes. Cumulative public TCR beta family frequency identified CMV carriers with the relevant HLA.

Via MiXCR, TCRdb re-called the reads, giving one row per CDR3 protein. This sample yields about 570,000 distinct CDR3 sequences, of which around two fifths are seen a single time; 48% belongs to the top ten. Germline assignment: CDR1 MGHRA and CDR2 YSYEKL. This CDR3 is 15 amino acids long. The ends lost 3 bases at V and 5 bases at J; junction bases unmatched: 4. Comment on this clonotype: Its antigen is unknown.

This clonotype was sampled from a human donor in good health (CMV status not recorded). Some clones in this sample may be carry-over from other donors' samples. The chain combines TRBV4-1 with TRBJ2-2; 9 bases line up with TRBD1. The material was cultured PBMCs, obtained from culture after CMV antigen stimulation. This CDR3 is CASSQGTGWTGELFF. The CDR3 DNA is TGCGCCAGCAGCCAGGGGACAGGGTGGACCGGGGAGCTGTTTTTT.